A selection of T cell receptor beta chains follows, all from one sample in a study of patients and donors after allogeneic stem cell transplantation. TCRdb fed the RT-PCR reads into MiXCR, producing one record per CDR3 protein. This sample has roughly 200,000 distinct CDR3 sequences; over 30% occur once, and the top ten carry around 10%. Sequencing was done on a sample of blood, either unsorted or a sorted T cell fraction (not recorded which). The receptors stem from a human donor who was either an allogeneic HSCT recipient or a stem cell or donor lymphocyte infusion donor (not recorded which). It is not recorded whose cells these are; they may come from a transplant donor. The CDR3 runs from the conserved cysteine through the conserved F or W. A D gene is named only where the DNA matches it firmly. Size is stated for part of the rows, as once, few or many counts, or as a class when the clone is expanded.

NA TRBJ2-3 TRBV10-3 NA TGTGCCATCAGTGAGGATGTAGCGAAATTGGGAGATACGCAGTATTTT CAISEDVAKLGDTQYF
NA TRBJ2-2 TRBV20-1 few TGCAGTGCTAGAGTTTGGGGAAACACCGGGGAGCTGTTTTTT CSARVWGNTGELFF
NA TRBJ2-7 TRBV4-1 NA TGCGCCAGCAGCCAAGGTGGGATGGAGCAGTACTTC CASSQGGMEQYF
NA TRBJ1-2 TRBV4-1 NA TGCGCCAGCAGCCAAGATCTATGGGGCTACACCTTC CASSQDLWGYTF
TRBD2 TRBJ2-7 TRBV20-1 few TGCAGTGCGTGGACTAGCGTCGAGGGGGAGCAGTACTTC CSAWTSVEGEQYF
NA TRBJ1-6 TRBV5-6 few TGTGCCAGCAGCTTACTCCCAGGGGAGAGTTCACCCCTCCACTTT CASSLLPGESSPLHF
TRBD1 TRBJ2-7 TRBV5-1 NA TGCGCCAGCAGGGAGACAGGGGTGAGAGAGCAGTACTTC CASRETGVREQYF
NA TRBJ1-4 TRBV29-1 few TGCAGCGTAGGTGGGGAGACAGCGCTCAATGAAAAACTGTTTTTT CSVGGETALNEKLFF
NA TRBJ1-2 TRBV6-1 NA TGTGCCAGCAGTGAAATGAGGCGGCCGGGCTACACCTTC CASSEMRRPGYTF
NA TRBJ2-1 TRBV9 NA TGTGCCAGCAGCCGCGACAAATCCAACAATGAGCAGTTCTTC CASSRDKSNNEQFF
NA TRBJ2-5 TRBV7-7 few TGTGCCAGCAGTAGGGGGGGTCATCTAAAAGAGACCCAGTACTTC CASSRGGHLKETQYF
NA TRBJ1-1 TRBV4-2 NA TGTGCCAGCAGCCAAGACAGAATGAACACTGAAGCTTTCTTT CASSQDRMNTEAFF
TRBD1 TRBJ1-2 TRBV9 NA TGTGCCAGCAGCGTAGCAGGGGGCATCTACTATGGCTACACCTTC CASSVAGGIYYGYTF
NA TRBJ2-1 TRBV11-2 NA TGTGCCAGCAGCGCGACACCGGACTCCTACAATGAGCAGTTCTTC CASSATPDSYNEQFF
NA TRBJ2-6 TRBV7-6 NA TGTGCCAGCAGATCGTACACCTCTGGGGCCAACGTCCTGACTTTC CASRSYTSGANVLTF
TRBD2 TRBJ2-3 TRBV10-3 few TGTGCCAGCGGGGGGGTGACAGATACGCAGTATTTT CASGGVTDTQYF
NA TRBJ2-3 TRBV6-1 NA TGTGCCAGCAGCCGGGACAAGTTAGATACGCAGTATTTT CASSRDKLDTQYF
TRBD1 TRBJ2-7 TRBV12-3/TRBV12-4 NA TGTGCCAGCAGTTTAGAGGGACAGGCCGCCTACGAGCAGTACTTC CASSLEGQAAYEQYF
NA TRBJ2-5 TRBV7-9 NA TGTGCCAGCAGCCCGGGCCCTGCCTTTCAAGAGACCCAGTACTTC CASSPGPAFQETQYF
TRBD1 TRBJ1-3 TRBV28 NA TGTGCCAGCAGTCCCTCTGGGGGACAGGGGGAGAGAAACACCATATATTTT CASSPSGGQGERNTIYF
TRBD2 TRBJ2-7 TRBV7-6 NA TGTGCCAGCAGCCCCAGCGGGGGGTCCCCCTACGAGCAGTACTTC CASSPSGGSPYEQYF
NA TRBJ2-7 TRBV14 NA TGTGCCAGCAGCCAACGGGCCGGGCTACAGGCTTACGAGCAGTACTTC CASSQRAGLQAYEQYF
NA TRBJ2-2 TRBV20-1 NA TGCAGTGCTAGAGGGCACGGGGGCCGGACCGGGGAGCTGTTTTTT CSARGHGGRTGELFF
NA TRBJ1-1 TRBV9 many TGTGCCAGCAGCGTAGGATCAGCGAGCACTGAAGCTTTCTTT CASSVGSASTEAFF
NA TRBJ1-5 TRBV20-1 few TGCAGTGCCTCGTCAGGGGAGGCGGGCCAGCCCCAGCATTTT CSASSGEAGQPQHF
NA TRBJ2-2 TRBV20-1 NA TGCAGTGCTTTGACAGAATTTAACACCGGGGAGCTGTTTTTT CSALTEFNTGELFF
TRBD1 TRBJ2-3 TRBV5-1 few TGCGCCAGCAGTCTGGGACAGCCCTCCGATACGCAGTATTTT CASSLGQPSDTQYF
NA TRBJ2-1 TRBV5-1 NA TGCGCCAGCAGCTTGGTTCAGGAAAACAACTACAATGAGCAGTTCTTC CASSLVQENNYNEQFF
TRBD1 TRBJ1-5 TRBV6-1 few TGTGCCAGCAGTGCTGAGACAGGGGCCAATCAGCCCCAGCATTTT CASSAETGANQPQHF
NA TRBJ1-2 TRBV30 NA TGTGCCTGGAGTGACAGGGCCCAGGATGGCTACACCTTC CAWSDRAQDGYTF
TRBD1 TRBJ2-3 TRBV7-6 NA TGTGCCAGCAGCGCCAGGGGGCGGACAGATACGCAGTATTTT CASSARGRTDTQYF
NA TRBJ1-2 TRBV20-1 NA TGCAGTGCTACGGTATCTAGAACTAACTATGGCTACACCTTC CSATVSRTNYGYTF
NA TRBJ1-1 TRBV29-1 NA TGCAGCGTGAGACAAATCATGAACACTGAAGCTTTCTTT CSVRQIMNTEAFF
NA TRBJ1-1 TRBV28 many TGTGCCAGCAGTCAACCTAAGGGACGGAACACTGAAGCTTTCTTT CASSQPKGRNTEAFF
NA TRBJ1-1 TRBV18 NA TGTGCCAGCTCACGTCCGGGGAGAAGCTTCACTGAAGCTTTCTTT CASSRPGRSFTEAFF
TRBD1 TRBJ1-2 TRBV12-3/TRBV12-4 NA TGTGCCAGCAGCCAAGGACAGGTCATAAACTATGGCTACACCTTC CASSQGQVINYGYTF
TRBD2 TRBJ2-5 TRBV20-1 NA TGCAGTGCAAGGGGACTAGCGGAAGAGACCCAGTACTTC CSARGLAEETQYF
NA TRBJ1-1 TRBV7-8 few TGTGCCAGCAGCTTAGAAGTCAGATCCTTAACTGAAGCTTTCTTT CASSLEVRSLTEAFF
NA TRBJ1-1 TRBV29-1 NA TGCAGCGTTGCTGGGCAGATGGACACTGAAGCTTTCTTT CSVAGQMDTEAFF
NA TRBJ2-1 TRBV29-1 NA TGCAGCGTTGAAATACAGCTCAATGAGCAGTTCTTC CSVEIQLNEQFF
TRBD1 TRBJ2-7 TRBV6-2/TRBV6-3 NA TGTGCCAGCAGCAGGGGACAGTCCTACGAGCAGTACTTC CASSRGQSYEQYF
NA TRBJ1-3 TRBV5-5 few TGTGCCAGCAGCTTTGGACCCTCTGGAAACACCATATATTTT CASSFGPSGNTIYF
NA TRBJ1-5 TRBV18 few TGTGCCAGCTCACCGACCGACAGGTATCAGCCCCAGCATTTT CASSPTDRYQPQHF
NA TRBJ2-6 TRBV20-1 NA TGCAGTGCTAGATCGGGCAGCTCTGGGGCCAACGTCCTGACTTTC CSARSGSSGANVLTF
TRBD1 TRBJ2-7 TRBV5-5 NA TGTGCCAGCAGCTTGGGATACAGGGGGCTTATCGACGAGCAGTACTTC CASSLGYRGLIDEQYF
TRBD2 TRBJ2-1 TRBV19 few TGTGCCAGTAGTATAGACCCCACTAGCGGGGGGAACTACAATGAGCAGTTCTTC CASSIDPTSGGNYNEQFF
TRBD1 TRBJ2-7 TRBV6-8 NA TGTGCCAGCAGTTTTGCTCCCGGGACAGGGATCCACGAGCAGTACTTC CASSFAPGTGIHEQYF
NA TRBJ2-7 TRBV10-3 few TGTGCCATCAGTGAGGAGCAGGGAACCTACGAGCAGTACTTC CAISEEQGTYEQYF
TRBD1 TRBJ2-5 TRBV7-9 once TGTGCCAGCAGCCCGCAGGGGGCTGCAGAGACCCAGTACTTC CASSPQGAAETQYF
NA TRBJ2-5 TRBV29-1 NA TGCAGCGTTGAAGACGGCGCTGGCCTTTGGGAGACCCAGTACTTC CSVEDGAGLWETQYF
TRBD2 TRBJ2-3 TRBV28 NA TGTGCCAGCAGTCGCCCCACCACTAGCGGGGCAGATACGCAGTATTTT CASSRPTTSGADTQYF
NA TRBJ1-2 TRBV15 NA TGTGCCACCAGCAGAGATGGATCGGGGGCTAACTATGGCTACACCTTC CATSRDGSGANYGYTF
NA TRBJ2-1 TRBV5-1 few TGCGCCAGCAGCAGATCCCGGGACAATGAGCAGTTCTTC CASSRSRDNEQFF
NA TRBJ1-4 TRBV27 NA TGTGCCAGCAGCCGCCGGAGTAATGAAAAACTGTTTTTT CASSRRSNEKLFF
TRBD1 TRBJ2-3 TRBV12-3/TRBV12-4 NA TGTGCCAGCAGTGACCTGGCCGGGACAGGGTCCCAGCAGTATTTT CASSDLAGTGSQQYF
NA TRBJ1-1 TRBV30 NA TGTGCCTGGAGCGGCAGCGGGGGTGGAACCACTGAAGCTTTCTTT CAWSGSGGGTTEAFF
TRBD1 TRBJ2-3 TRBV27 NA TGTGCCAGCAGTCCGATTCGGGACAGCCTCACAGATACGCAGTATTTT CASSPIRDSLTDTQYF
NA TRBJ1-2 TRBV5-1 NA TGCGCCAGCAGCTTACAGGGAGCTAACTATGGCTACACCTTC CASSLQGANYGYTF
TRBD2 TRBJ2-1 TRBV9 few TGTGCCAGCAGCTTAAGAGCGGGGCTAGCGGGCAATGAGCAGTTCTTC CASSLRAGLAGNEQFF
NA TRBJ2-7 TRBV6-4 few TGTGCCAGCAGTGGTCACGGGTACCCAAACTCCTACGAGCAGTACTTC CASSGHGYPNSYEQYF